This is a list of T cell receptor beta chains from one sample in a study of blood T cells in healthy people across ages. Via MiXCR, TCRdb re-called the 5' RACE reads, giving one row per CDR3 protein. There are roughly 2 million distinct CDR3 sequences in the sample; 49% occur only once, and approximately 2.1% lies in the top ten. The sample was blood. Receptors were obtained from a woman aged 40-49 years in good health. Both conserved end residues are part of each CDR3. A D gene is named only where the DNA matches it firmly. Only some rows state a clone size, as once, few, many or a class for expanded clones.

size,V,J,D,DNA,CDR3
.,TRBV28,TRBJ2-3,.,TGTGCCAGCAGGGCAGACCCCCGTCCAGATACGCAGTATTTT,CASRADPRPDTQYF
.,TRBV6-5,TRBJ2-7,TRBD2,TGTGCCTGCAGTAACGTCGGACCAGCGGGGGAAATGAACGAGCAGTACTTC,CACSNVGPAGEMNEQYF
.,TRBV7-9,TRBJ2-1,.,TGTGCCAGCAGCCCCCGAGAAGGGAGCCCGGAGCAGTTCTTC,CASSPREGSPEQFF
.,TRBV9,TRBJ2-5,.,TGTGCCAGCAGCGTAAGCCCGGGACTTCGGCCGGAGACCCAGTACTTC,CASSVSPGLRPETQYF
few,TRBV20-1,TRBJ1-2,.,TGCAGTGTTGGACAGACTAACTATGGCTACACCTTC,CSVGQTNYGYTF
few,TRBV7-2,TRBJ2-5,.,TGTGCCAGCAGCGTAGCCGATTCGGGGGAGCAGTACTTC,CASSVADSGEQYF
.,TRBV15,TRBJ2-3,.,TGTGCCACCAGCAGAGTCAACCCTAGCACAGCTACGCAGTATTTT,CATSRVNPSTATQYF
.,TRBV5-6,TRBJ2-7,.,TGTGCCAGCAGCTTGTTTGCGGTGATCTACGAGCAGTACTTC,CASSLFAVIYEQYF
.,TRBV10-3,TRBJ2-5,TRBD2,TGTGCCATCAGGGGGGGGGGACAAGAGACCCAGTACTTC,CAIRGGGQETQYF
few,TRBV5-1,TRBJ2-1,TRBD1,TGCGCCAGCAGCTTAAGGACAGGGGGTCAGCATGAGCAGTTCTTC,CASSLRTGGQHEQFF
.,TRBV6-2/TRBV6-3,TRBJ2-7,TRBD1,TGTGCCAGCAGTTGCTCTGGCCGGGACAGGCACTACGAGCAGTACTTC,CASSCSGRDRHYEQYF
.,TRBV6-5,TRBJ2-7,.,TGTGCCATAGGGGAGGACAATGAGCAGTACTTC,CAIGEDNEQYF
.,TRBV20-1,TRBJ2-5,TRBD2,TGCAGTGCTATACGGGCTAGCGGGGCCCAAGAGACCCAGTACTTC,CSAIRASGAQETQYF
.,TRBV6-6,TRBJ1-6,.,TGTGCCAGCAGTTACTCGATCGACTTAAATTCACCCCTCCACTTT,CASSYSIDLNSPLHF
few,TRBV28,TRBJ2-7,.,TGTGCCAGCAGTTTTGGAGGGCCTCCTTCATCCTACGAGCAGTACTTC,CASSFGGPPSSYEQYF
.,TRBV4-3,TRBJ1-2,.,TGCGCCAGCAGCCAAGATAGACGGGGGACGGATGGCTACACCTTC,CASSQDRRGTDGYTF
many,TRBV7-2,TRBJ2-5,.,TGTGCCAGCAGCTTAAGTCCCAAGCAAGAGACCCAGTACTTC,CASSLSPKQETQYF
.,TRBV7-2,TRBJ2-3,TRBD1,TGTGCCAGCAGCAACCGGGACAGGGCCAATACGCAGTATTTT,CASSNRDRANTQYF
.,TRBV12-3/TRBV12-4,TRBJ2-1,.,TGTGCCAGCAATATGCGACAGCACAATGAGCAGTTCTTC,CASNMRQHNEQFF
.,TRBV6-5,TRBJ1-5,.,TGTGCCAGCAGTTTCGACGGACTCAATCAGCCCCAGCATTTT,CASSFDGLNQPQHF
.,TRBV14,TRBJ2-5,.,TGTGCCAGCAGCCAAGTGATGACGGGGGAAGGGACCCAGTACTTC,CASSQVMTGEGTQYF
once,TRBV7-6,TRBJ2-5,.,TGTGCCAGCAGCCCTGGTGCCCTACCAATGGAGACCCAGTACTTC,CASSPGALPMETQYF
few,TRBV7-9,TRBJ2-6,.,TGTGCCAGCAGCTCTAGTGAGGGAACTGGGGCCAACGTCCTGACTTTC,CASSSSEGTGANVLTF
.,TRBV20-1,TRBJ1-5,.,TGCAGTGCTCGCCCCCCCGGAGGGGCCAATCAGCCCCAGCATTTT,CSARPPGGANQPQHF
.,TRBV29-1,TRBJ2-2,TRBD1,TGCAGCGTTGAAGACCGGACAGGACCCACCGGGGAGCTGTTTTTT,CSVEDRTGPTGELFF
.,TRBV7-2,TRBJ2-6,.,TGTGCCAGCAGCTTACTGACAGGACTCTCTGGGGCCAACGTCCTGACTTTC,CASSLLTGLSGANVLTF
.,TRBV6-5,TRBJ1-2,.,TGTGCCAGCAGTTACGACATAACCTATGGCTACACCTTC,CASSYDITYGYTF
.,TRBV6-1,TRBJ2-3,TRBD2,TGTGCCAGCAGTGAAGTTTTGCCTAGCGGGGACACAGATACGCAGTATTTT,CASSEVLPSGDTDTQYF
few,TRBV7-9,TRBJ2-3,TRBD2,TGTGCCAGCAGCTTAGCGGGTCGGGGGGACCACAATACGCAGTATTTT,CASSLAGRGDHNTQYF
.,TRBV27,TRBJ2-3,TRBD1,TGTGCCAGCAGTTTAACAACGGGACAGGGTACGCAGTATTTT,CASSLTTGQGTQYF
.,TRBV14,TRBJ2-1,.,TGTGCCAGCAGCCAATGGCGTAGCGCAGCAAGCTCCTACAATGAGCAGTTCTTC,CASSQWRSAASSYNEQFF
few,TRBV4-3,TRBJ1-2,TRBD1,TGCGCCAGCAGCCAAGTCCAGGGGGATGGCTACACCTTC,CASSQVQGDGYTF
.,TRBV10-3,TRBJ1-2,.,TGTGCCATCAGTGAGCCCTCCCCGGTCCAAGTGAACTGTGGCTACACCTTC,CAISEPSPVQVNCGYTF
.,TRBV7-7,TRBJ2-1,TRBD1,TGTGCTAGCAGCTTACAGGGGGCGCAGCCAACCAATGAGCAGTTCTTC,CASSLQGAQPTNEQFF
.,TRBV11-2,TRBJ2-5,TRBD2,TGTGCCAGCAGCTGCCGGGAGGCCCAAGAGACCCAGTACTTC,CASSCREAQETQYF
.,TRBV24-1,TRBJ2-3,TRBD2,TGTGCCACCAGTGATTTTGGTAGAGGTTGGACTAGCGGGGCAGATATGCAGTATTTT,CATSDFGRGWTSGADMQYF
.,TRBV7-9,TRBJ2-7,TRBD2,TGTGCCAGCAGCCCTCAACTAGCGGGGGATATCTACGAGCAGTACTTC,CASSPQLAGDIYEQYF
.,TRBV7-2,TRBJ1-6,.,TGTGCCAGCAGCTTCCCGGCGGGACAAAATTCACTCCTCCACTTT,CASSFPAGQNSLLHF
few,TRBV9,TRBJ2-5,TRBD2,TGTGCCAGCAGCGTGGGACTAGCGACAGAGACCCAGTACTTC,CASSVGLATETQYF
.,TRBV7-2,TRBJ2-1,TRBD1,TGTGCCAGCAGCTTAGTTAGGACAGGGTCTTCATACAATGAGCAGTTCTTC,CASSLVRTGSSYNEQFF
.,TRBV7-9,TRBJ2-5,.,TGTGCCAGCAGCTTACGTGAGACTTCAGAGACCCAGTACTTC,CASSLRETSETQYF
once,TRBV6-6,TRBJ2-7,TRBD2,TGTGCCAGCAGTTACTCGACACTAGCGGACTCCTACGAGCAGTACTTC,CASSYSTLADSYEQYF
few,TRBV5-5,TRBJ2-1,.,TGTGCCAGCAGCTTAGGAAACTCTCTCGATGAGCAGTTCTTC,CASSLGNSLDEQFF
few,TRBV20-1,TRBJ2-3,TRBD1,TGCAGTGCTAGAGCTTCGCCGGGACAGGGCTTCACAGATACGCAGTATTTT,CSARASPGQGFTDTQYF
few,TRBV7-2,TRBJ2-3,TRBD2,TGTGCCAGCAGCCCACGTATGGGCGGGGGGGCAGATACGCAGTATTTT,CASSPRMGGGADTQYF
.,TRBV7-2,TRBJ1-1,TRBD1,TGTGCCAGCAGCTGGGGGGGGACAGAGAACACTGAAGCTTTCTTT,CASSWGGTENTEAFF
.,TRBV12-3/TRBV12-4,TRBJ2-5,TRBD2,TGTGCCAGCAGTCTCAAGACTAGCGGGGCTTCCCAGTACTTC,CASSLKTSGASQYF
.,TRBV6-5,TRBJ2-7,TRBD1,TGTGCCAGCAGTCCGTATGGGACAGGGATCTACGAGCAGTACTTC,CASSPYGTGIYEQYF
few,TRBV7-2,TRBJ2-1,.,TGTGCCAGCAGCCCGGTGGGCTCCTACAATGAGCAGTTCTTC,CASSPVGSYNEQFF
.,TRBV5-1,TRBJ2-7,TRBD2,TGCGCCAGCAGCTTGAGGACTAGTCGGGTGTCCACCTACGAGCAGTACTTC,CASSLRTSRVSTYEQYF
few,TRBV20-1,TRBJ2-1,.,TGCAGTGCTAGAGTCCCGGGTTTTCAGGGTGAGCAGTTCTTC,CSARVPGFQGEQFF
.,TRBV10-3,TRBJ1-5,TRBD1,TGTGCCATCAGTGAAGCCAGGGGGAATCAGCCCCAGCATTTT,CAISEARGNQPQHF
.,TRBV2,TRBJ2-5,TRBD1,TGTGCCAGCAGTGTGGAGACAGGGGGCTCAGAGACCCAGTACTTC,CASSVETGGSETQYF
.,TRBV6-2/TRBV6-3,TRBJ2-7,TRBD1,TGTGCCAGCAGTCGACAGGGGCCGGAGTCCTACGAGCAGTACTTC,CASSRQGPESYEQYF
.,TRBV12-3/TRBV12-4,TRBJ2-7,.,TGTGCCAGCAGCCGGGCAGGCGGACAAGGATACGAGCAGTACTTC,CASSRAGGQGYEQYF
.,TRBV7-2,TRBJ1-1,.,TGTGCCAGCACCCTAGGACCCAGAGGGATGAACACTGAAGCTTTCTTT,CASTLGPRGMNTEAFF
few,TRBV12-3/TRBV12-4,TRBJ1-4,.,TGTGCCAGCACCCCAGACCCCTCAACTAATGAAAAACTGTTTTTT,CASTPDPSTNEKLFF